These 12 T cell receptor beta chains share one sample of origin, sequenced in a study of cytomegalovirus exposure and HLA in healthy donors. PCR primers comprised 60 Vbeta and 13 Jbeta primers. This table comes from immunoSEQ multiplex PCR, and its TCRdb copy is limited to in-frame clones, with some not included. The sample has under 200,000 clones, 80% to 85% seen once. The sequencing input was PBMCs. Source of these receptors: a boy between 2 and 10 years old in good health and CMV-seronegative.

This clone was found once. This chain joins TRBV28 and TRBJ2-1, with TRBD2 matching over 7 bases. With 7 bases clipped from V and 4 bases from J, the junction kept 16 bases outside the gene matches. The CDR3 contains 17 residues. CDR1 MDHEN and CDR2 SYDVKM come from the germline V gene. CDR3 sequence reads: CASTPRLWGGEYNEQFF. DNA for the CDR3: TGTGCCAGCACCCCACGGTTGTGGGGGGGAGAATACAATGAGCAGTTCTTC.

This chain uses TRBV10-1 with TRBJ2-3, with D possibly matching TRBD1 (5 bases). Germline V CDR1 and CDR2: WNHNN, SYGVQD (reference sequence). V shed 0 bases and J shed 1 base, with 5 bases lying between them. This CDR3 has 14 residues. The CDR3 region is CASSESTGTDTQYF. In DNA, the CDR3 is TGCGCCAGCAGTGAGTCGACAGGCACAGATACGCAGTATTTT.

The chain uses TRBV9 and TRBJ2-5, with TRBD2 identical over 9 bases. Germline V gene lookup returns CDR1 SGDLS and CDR2 YYNGEE. J was trimmed by 5 bases and V by 0 bases; bases with no gene match: 8. CDR3 length equals 16 residues. This CDR3 reads CASSVGIAGVAETQYF. The CDR3 DNA is TGTGCCAGCAGCGTAGGGATAGCGGGAGTTGCGGAGACCCAGTACTTC.

This clone was detected only a few times. The V gene is TRBV6-1, the J gene TRBJ2-7; 12 nucleotides line up with TRBD2. Germline V gene sequence: CDR1 MNHNS, CDR2 SASEGT. V shed 3 bases and J 9 bases; nucleotides not matched to a gene: 12. The CDR3 runs to 16 residues. CDR3 loop: CASSDDTERTSGVQYF. The CDR3 DNA reads as TGTGCCAGCAGTGACGACACGGAGAGGACTAGCGGGGTGCAGTACTTC.

The chain uses TRBV11-2 and TRBJ2-6; 9 bases align to TRBD2. The CDR3 extends over 20 amino acids. Trimming removed 0 bases from V and 0 bases from J; junction bases left unmatched: 9. Germline assignment: CDR1 SGHAT and CDR2 FQNNGV. The CDR3 nucleotides are TGTGCCAGCAGCTTAGATCCGTGGCGGGAGGGCCACTCTGGGGCCAACGTCCTGACTTTC. Translating it yields CASSLDPWREGHSGANVLTF.

The DNA of the CDR3 is TGTGCCATTAATAGCGGGAGAAACGAGCAGTACTTC. This sequence encodes CAINSGRNEQYF. The chain carries TRBV10-3 and TRBJ2-7, with 9 bases fitting TRBD2. The ends lost 9 bases at V and 5 bases at J; junction bases unmatched: 5. The CDR3 has 12 residues. Germline V gives CDR1 ENHRY, CDR2 SYGVKD.

The rearrangement links TRBV29-1 to TRBJ2-3, with TRBD2 matching 10 bases. This CDR3 contains 16 residues. V dropped 5 bases and J dropped 1; count of bases not matched to a gene: 9. Germline CDR1 is SQVTM and CDR2 is ANQGSEA. As DNA, the CDR3 is TGCAGCGTTCAGGGGACCGGGACTAGCGGCACAGATACGCAGTATTTT. It specifies CSVQGTGTSGTDTQYF.

This clone was counted between two and nine times. This chain connects TRBV27 to TRBJ2-7; 7 bases agree with TRBD2. Germline-derived CDR1 and CDR2 are MNHEY and SMNVEV (reference sequence). This CDR3 contains 14 residues. The trim removed 5 bases at V and 6 bases at J, leaving 10 bases unmatched. CDR3 sequence: CASSLGTGLGEQYF. CDR3 nucleotides: TGTGCCAGCAGTCTGGGGACCGGACTAGGCGAGCAGTACTTC.

The V call is TRBV28, the J call TRBJ1-3; tentatively, D is TRBD1 (5 bases). The CDR3 consists of 14 residues. The V end was cut by 8 bases, the J end by 0 bases, with 11 bases between. Germline V CDR1 and CDR2: MDHEN, SYDVKM. The CDR3 loop is CASLDRISGNTIYF. CDR3 bases: TGTGCCAGCCTCGACAGAATCTCTGGAAACACCATATATTTT.

V usage is TRBV29-1 and J usage is TRBJ2-3; 7 nucleotides agree with TRBD2. In germline, CDR1 is SQVTM, CDR2 ANQGSEA. The CDR3 has 14 amino acids. V shed 8 bases, J shed 3 bases, and the junction held 11 bases outside the gene matches. As DNA, the CDR3 is TGCAGCCTTTTTAGCAGCGGGAATACAGATACGCAGTATTTT. Residues: CSLFSSGNTDTQYF.

The rearrangement joins TRBV7-9 to TRBJ2-3; maybe TRBD1 (6 bases). This CDR3 region has 12 residues. V lost 4 bases to trimming and J lost 6 bases, with 8 bases between them. Looked up from germline, CDR1 is SEHNR and CDR2 is FQNEAQ (reference sequence). The CDR3: CASSSGADTQYF. CDR3 in DNA: TGTGCCAGCAGCTCAGGGGCCGATACGCAGTATTTT.

The gene calls are TRBV5-6 and TRBJ2-1; 10 bases are shared with TRBD2. Per the germline V gene, CDR1 is SGHDT and CDR2 is YYEEEE. With V trimmed by 0 bases and J by 4 bases, 4 bases remained unmatched. The CDR3 contains 16 residues. Here the CDR3 reads CASSLGVAGGYNEQFF. The CDR3 region has the DNA TGTGCCAGCAGCTTGGGGGTAGCGGGAGGTTACAATGAGCAGTTCTTC.